This T cell receptor (beta chain) is from a study of cytomegalovirus exposure and HLA in healthy donors. This clone was seen at least ten times. Profiled with immunoSEQ multiplex PCR; TCRdb holds only in-frame clones, not every one. The table shows 95,000 to 150,000 clones, with more than 75% occurring only once. The sequenced sample was PBMCs. The clonotype was recovered from a woman between 25 and 40 years old in good health and CMV-seronegative.

CDR3 residues: CASSRLRETGELFF. DNA for the CDR3: TGTGCCAGCAGCCGCCTGAGGGAAACCGGGGAGCTGTTTTTT. The rearrangement links TRBV11-3 to TRBJ2-2; D perhaps matches TRBD2 (5 bases). V was clipped by 5 bases and J by 5 bases, with 12 bases between them. The germline gives CDR1 SGHNT, CDR2 YENEEA. The CDR3 length is 14 residues. Variable domain in full (rest from reference TRBV11-3 and TRBJ2-2): EAGVVQSPRYKIIEKKQPVAFWCNPISGHNTLYWYLQNLGQGPELLIRYENEEAVDDSQLPKDRFSAERLKGVDSTLKIQPAELGDSAVYLCASSRLRETGELFFGEGSRLTVL.